This note documents a single TCR beta chain sequence. Antigen unknown. This sample was included in a study of CD8 T cells in ankylosing spondylitis. Study-level findings and limits: Significant enrichment of disease-linked clones was reportedly seen in matched ankylosing spondylitis synovial fluid. Some motif variants were previously reported in reactive arthritis synovial fluid and blood. It appeared that ankylosing spondylitis blood was characterized by a TCR beta motif of under ten highly homologous variants.

TCRdb fed the 5' RACE reads into MiXCR, producing one record per CDR3 protein. Seen here are a few hundred thousand distinct CDR3 sequences, about 13% observed once, and the top ten hold about 6.5%. The CDR3 has 14 residues. V dropped 5 bases and J dropped 0 bases, with 13 bases sitting between them. The germline gives CDR1 DFQATT, CDR2 SNEGSKA (reference sequence). Sequences were obtained from blood, either unsorted or a sorted T cell fraction (not recorded which). The J gene is TRBJ1-1, the V gene TRBV20-1; D unclear. The receptor was isolated from a male donor with ankylosing spondylitis. The CDR3 region is CSAPDGLMNTEAFF. The CDR3 DNA reads TGCAGTGCTCCCGACGGGCTCATGAACACTGAAGCTTTCTTT.